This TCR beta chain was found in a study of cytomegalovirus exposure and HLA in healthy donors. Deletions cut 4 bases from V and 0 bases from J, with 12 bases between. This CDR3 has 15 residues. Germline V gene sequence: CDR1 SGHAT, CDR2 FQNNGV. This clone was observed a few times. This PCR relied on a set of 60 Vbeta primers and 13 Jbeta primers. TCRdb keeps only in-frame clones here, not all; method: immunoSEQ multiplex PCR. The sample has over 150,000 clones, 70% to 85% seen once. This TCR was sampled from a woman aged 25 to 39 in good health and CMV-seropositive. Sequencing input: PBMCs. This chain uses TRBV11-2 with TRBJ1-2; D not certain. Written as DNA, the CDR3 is TGTGCCAGCAGCTCCCGGGATGCAGCTAACTATGGCTACACCTTC. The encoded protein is CASSSRDAANYGYTF.